This T cell receptor (beta chain) was recovered during a study of blood T cell repertoires in COVID-19. The CDR3 covers 14 residues. CDR1 is MNHEY, CDR2 SVGAGI, per germline. V shed 2 bases and J shed 0 bases, with 7 bases lying between them. Authors' data handling: Estimates of nucleated cell counts were drawn from the amplification of reference gene primers. Profiling relied on immunoSEQ multiplex PCR, and the TCRdb table lists in-frame clones only, not all of them. That table supplies the V and J calls and clone size; D and trimming were determined from the DNA. The sample shows 120,000 or so clones, around 88% of them seen only once.

The chain carries TRBV6-5 and TRBJ1-1; possible D gene TRBD1, 6 bases. The source of this sequence is a man older than 75 with active or convalescent COVID-19. Sequencing used peripheral blood. The CDR3 spells CASSYGQLNTEAFF. CDR3 bases: TGTGCCAGCAGTTACGGACAGTTGAACACTGAAGCTTTCTTT.